What follows are 3 T cell receptor beta chains derived from one specimen sequenced in a study of PD-L1 blockade in urothelial cancer. Profiled with immunoSEQ multiplex PCR; TCRdb holds only in-frame clones, not every one. The sample lists fewer than 90,000 clones; 80% to 95% were seen once. Time point indicated: peripheral blood 6 weeks after treatment start. The sequencing used PBMCs, collected around atezolizumab (anti-PD-L1) treatment. The receptors stem from a woman aged 80 or over with urothelial cancer.

This rearrangement joins TRBV10-2 to TRBJ2-5; TRBD2 matches at 9 bases. With 8 bases clipped from V and 5 bases from J, the junction kept 15 bases outside the gene matches. Looked up from germline, CDR1 is WSHSY and CDR2 is SAAADI. This CDR3 region has 16 residues. The CDR3, as DNA: TGCGCCAGCTCCGCCGGTCGTAGCGGGAGTCGGGAGACCCAGTACTTC. Translated, it gives CASSAGRSGSRETQYF.

V and J are TRBV19 and TRBJ2-7; TRBD1 is a possible D gene (8 bases). The germline CDR1 and CDR2 sequences are LNHDA and SQIVND (reference sequence). Trimming removed 9 bases at V and 4 bases at J, with 19 bases between. CDR3 length equals 14 residues. This chain's CDR3 is CASQYRGGRYEQYF. DNA for the CDR3: TGTGCCAGCCAGTACAGGGGGGGTCGATACGAGCAGTACTTC.

The rearrangement links TRBV7-8 to TRBJ2-2; TRBD1 agrees at 7 bases. The germline gives CDR1 SGHVS, CDR2 FQNEAQ. The CDR3 covers 14 residues. The J segment lost 6 bases and the V segment lost 1 base, leaving 2 bases of the junction unmatched. The CDR3 spells CASSLGGGSGELFF. For the CDR3, the DNA is TGTGCCAGCAGCTTAGGAGGGGGCTCCGGGGAGCTGTTTTTT.